This TCR beta chain was sequenced during a study of T cell repertoires in cytomegalovirus infection. Whole-study context: It can be stated that public TCR beta signatures indicated CMV infection as well as a matching HLA type. Findings and caveats of the study: The study found HLA-C-restricted CMV-specific TCR beta clonotypes dominating the ex vivo response.

MiXCR, applied by TCRdb to the reads, yields one record per CDR3 protein. The sample lists some 38,000 distinct CDR3 sequences; about 50% were seen once. Trimming removed 5 bases from V and 2 bases from J, with 11 bases in between. There are 14 residues in the CDR3. Looked up from germline, CDR1 is SGHTA and CDR2 is FQGTGA. This clonotype was picked up a small number of times. Its antigen is unknown. The sequenced sample was CD8+ T cells from cultured PBMCs, obtained from culture after CMV antigen stimulation. The chain joins TRBV7-3 to TRBJ2-3, with D hard to call. The receptor's source is a human donor in good health (CMV status not recorded). Some clones in this sample may be carry-over from other donors' samples. In DNA form, the CDR3 reads TGTGCCAGCAGCCCTTCAGGCCCCACAGATACGCAGTATTTT. Translated, it gives CASSPSGPTDTQYF. Using reference TRBV7-3 and TRBJ2-3 for the parts outside the CDR3, the full variable domain is GAGVSQTPSNKVTEKGKYVELRCDPISGHTALYWYRQSLGQGPEFLIYFQGTGAADDSGLPNDRFFAVRPEGSVSTLKIQRTERGDSAVYLCASSPSGPTDTQYFGPGTRLTVL.